Following are 5 T cell receptor beta chains from one sample sequenced in a study of T cells in Graves' hyperthyroidism and ophthalmopathy. TCR beta CDR3 regions were amplified from RNA transcripts. When the TCR CDR3 underwent first-round RT-PCR, the HTBI primer set was used. Via MiXCR, TCRdb re-called the multiplex PCR reads, giving one row per CDR3 protein. The sample shows approximately 630,000 distinct CDR3 sequences, about 17% of them seen only once. Source material: blood. The source is a woman between 25 and 40 years old with Graves' hyperthyroidism.

The table lists this clonotype with many counts. DNA of the CDR3: TGCGCCAGCAGTGAGCCAGGGGATCGAGAGACCCAGTACTTC. This codes for CASSEPGDRETQYF. The V and J genes are TRBV10-1 and TRBJ2-5; possibly TRBD1 for D (6 bases). The CDR3 is 14 residues long. The ends were cut back, 2 bases at V and 4 bases at J, with 11 bases in the middle. CDR1 is WNHNN and CDR2 is SYGVQD in the germline V gene (reference sequence).

With regard to this clonotype: Just one base apart from a much larger clone, this may be a read error. The chain carries TRBV30 and TRBJ1-2; TRBD1 is a possible D gene (5 bases). The germline CDR1 and CDR2 sequences are GTSNPN and SVGIG (reference sequence). This CDR3 spans 13 amino acids. Here the CDR3 DNA reads TGTGCCTGGAAGCGGGGGACGTTCTATGGCTACGCCTTC. Its protein product is CAWKRGTFYGYAF.

This clonotype was counted ten times or more. The V call is TRBV3-1, the J call TRBJ2-1; D is possibly TRBD2 (7 bases). The germline CDR1 and CDR2 sequences are LGHDT and YNNKEL (reference sequence). The CDR3 contains 17 residues. V was trimmed by 0 bases and J by 0 bases, leaving 12 bases between them. The CDR3 DNA is TGTGCCAGCAGCCAAGATCGAGGGGGGGGCTCCTACAATGAGCAGTTCTTC. Translation: CASSQDRGGGSYNEQFF.

This clonotype was recorded at least ten times. This chain connects TRBV7-2 to TRBJ2-1; TRBD2 aligns across 8 bases. Looked up from germline, CDR1 is SGHTA and CDR2 is FQGNSA. After removal of 5 bases from V and 3 bases from J, the junction contained 6 bases not matched to a gene. CDR3 size: 15 residues. CDR3 in DNA: TGTGCCAGCAGCAAACGGGGGGGTAGCTACAATGAGCAGTTCTTC. It codes for CASSKRGGSYNEQFF.

A few counts support this clonotype. The rearrangement joins TRBV25-1 to TRBJ2-1; 9 nucleotides match TRBD2. The trim removed 5 bases at V and 4 bases at J, leaving 6 bases unmatched. The CDR3 extends over 15 amino acids. The germline gives CDR1 MGHDK, CDR2 SYGVNS. The CDR3, as DNA: TGTGCCAGCAGTTCTGGACTAGCGCGTTACAATGAGCAGTTCTTC. This sequence encodes CASSSGLARYNEQFF.